This T cell receptor beta chain was captured in a study of T-cell reconstitution after alpha-beta-depleted transplantation in children. CDR3 size: 12 residues. V lost 5 bases and J 10 bases, leaving 9 bases between the germline ends. This sample's TCRbeta library carried unique molecular identifier barcodes. MiXCR was run by TCRdb on the PCR reads, yielding one entry per CDR3 protein. The sample consists of more than 400,000 distinct CDR3 sequences, about an eighth of them appearing once. The chain combines TRBV12-3 or TRBV12-4 with TRBJ1-6, with TRBD1 as a possible D gene (6 bases). The sample consisted of PBMCs, mostly from graft donor cells, taken 180 days after TCRalphabeta/CD19-depleted stem cell transplant. This receptor was obtained from a female patient aged 2-9 years who had a stem cell transplant for aplastic anemia, so the T cells may come from the graft donor. The CDR3 bases are TGTGCCAGCAGTGGGGGGCGGTCACCCCTCCACTTT. Protein product: CASSGGRSPLHF.